Shown below are 18 T cell receptor beta chains from a single sample sequenced in a study of patients and donors after allogeneic stem cell transplantation. MiXCR, run by TCRdb on the RT-PCR reads, gives a single entry per CDR3 protein. Among 150,000 to 200,000 distinct CDR3 sequences listed, approximately 30% were seen once. The sequenced sample consisted of blood, either unsorted or a sorted T cell fraction (not recorded which). These receptors originate from a human donor who was either an allogeneic HSCT recipient or a stem cell or donor lymphocyte infusion donor (not recorded which). It is not recorded whose cells these are; they may come from a transplant donor.

This clonotype was seen a handful of times. The CDR3 loop is CASSLWTENTGELFF. The CDR3 DNA follows: TGTGCCAGCAGTTTATGGACAGAGAACACCGGGGAGCTGTTTTTT. This chain links TRBV28 with TRBJ2-2; D is possibly TRBD1 (5 bases). Trimming took 0 bases from V and 1 from J, leaving 6 bases between them. Germline V gene data show CDR1 as MDHEN and CDR2 as SYDVKM. The CDR3 is 15 residues long.

The V and J genes are TRBV7-9 and TRBJ2-1; TRBD2 matches at 16 bases. The CDR3 consists of 17 residues. Germline-derived CDR1 and CDR2 are SEHNR and FQNEAQ (reference sequence). J gave up 9 bases and V 2 bases, and 7 bases lay outside the gene matches. In DNA, the CDR3 is TGTGCCAGCAGCTTAAATCCGGGACTAGCGGGAGGGATTGAGCAGTTCTTC. This codes for CASSLNPGLAGGIEQFF.

This clonotype has more than one count but fewer than ten. V is TRBV12-3 or TRBV12-4 and J is TRBJ2-1; D possibly corresponds to TRBD2 (6 bases). Trimming took 5 bases from V and 8 from J, leaving 19 bases between them. This CDR3 comprises 15 residues. The CDR3 loop is CASSPKETRIHEQFF. CDR3 nucleotides: TGTGCCAGCAGTCCCAAGGAGACTAGAATTCATGAGCAGTTCTTC.

The rearrangement links TRBV4-3 to TRBJ2-7, with D perhaps TRBD1 (5 bases). Trimming took 4 bases from V and 3 from J, leaving 16 bases between them. CDR3 length equals 15 residues. The V gene's germline CDR1 is LGHNA and CDR2 YSLEER. DNA for the CDR3: TGCGCCAGCAGCCGACAAGGGGCCCTCTTCTACGAGCAGTACTTC. Translating gives CASSRQGALFYEQYF.

V gene TRBV20-1 combines with J gene TRBJ2-7, with a possible D match to TRBD2 (6 bases). Trimming pared 2 bases from V and 2 bases from J, leaving 16 bases between. The CDR3 is made up of 15 amino acids. Germline CDR1 DFQATT, CDR2 SNEGSKA (reference sequence). CDR3 protein: CSARTAGRVAYEQYF. The CDR3 nucleotides read TGCAGTGCTAGAACCGCGGGGCGGGTTGCCTACGAGCAGTACTTC.

The V and J genes are TRBV10-3 and TRBJ1-5; D remains ambiguous. Germline assignment: CDR1 ENHRY and CDR2 SYGVKD. This CDR3 is built from 14 residues. V dropped 3 bases and J dropped 2 bases, with 8 bases sitting between them. The CDR3: CAISEGQGNQPQHF. The CDR3 nucleotides read TGTGCCATCAGTGAAGGTCAAGGCAATCAGCCCCAGCATTTT.

V gene TRBV24-1 combines with J gene TRBJ2-1; 7 bases line up with TRBD2. CDR3 length: 16 residues. The germline gives CDR1 KGHDR, CDR2 SFDVKD. V trimming: 1 base; J trimming: 7 bases; junction bases outside the gene matches: 9. The CDR3 protein is CATSDFGLGGWNEQFF. As DNA, the CDR3 is TGTGCCACCAGTGATTTCGGACTAGGAGGGTGGAATGAGCAGTTCTTC.

This chain links TRBV5-1 with TRBJ2-1; 10 bases are a match to TRBD1. With V trimmed by 4 bases and J by 8 bases, 6 bases remained unmatched. The CDR3 runs 14 residues. Germline assignment: CDR1 SGHRS and CDR2 YFSETQ. For the CDR3, the DNA is TGCGCCAGCAGCCCAGGACAGGGGGGCGATGAGCAGTTCTTC. Its protein is CASSPGQGGDEQFF.

The chain combines TRBV4-3 with TRBJ2-7; 15 bases match TRBD2. Germline CDR1 LGHNA, CDR2 YSLEER. The V gene end was trimmed by 4 bases and the J gene end by 5 bases; junction bases not matched to a gene: 6. CDR3 length: 16 residues. Here the CDR3 DNA reads TGCGCCAGCAGCCTCTCCGGACTAGCGGGAGGGAACGAGCAGTACTTC. It specifies CASSLSGLAGGNEQYF.

V is TRBV9 and J is TRBJ2-7; perhaps D is TRBD1 or TRBD2 (5 bases each). Germline V gene sequence: CDR1 SGDLS, CDR2 YYNGEE. Deletions cut 3 bases from V and 6 bases from J, with 16 bases between. The CDR3 is 14 amino acids. This chain's CDR3 is CASSEGPFLFEQYF. DNA of the CDR3: TGTGCCAGCAGCGAGGGACCTTTCCTGTTCGAGCAGTACTTC.

The chain recombines TRBV7-9 with TRBJ2-2; 8 bases are shared with TRBD2. Trimming took 5 bases from V and 4 from J; bases not matched to a gene: 9. This CDR3 contains 16 residues. Per germline, CDR1 SEHNR and CDR2 FQNEAQ (reference sequence). The CDR3 DNA reads as TGTGCCAGCAGCCTAGGAGCGGGAGCGGGCACCGGGGAGCTGTTTTTT. Protein sequence: CASSLGAGAGTGELFF.

This clonotype was counted only a few times. V usage is TRBV5-1 and J usage is TRBJ2-1; D remains unclear. The V end lost 3 bases, the J end lost 8 bases, and 9 bases lay between the germline ends. This CDR3 is 12 amino acids long. Germline V gives CDR1 SGHRS, CDR2 YFSETQ. CDR3 amino acids: CASSSPSDEQFF. The CDR3 DNA reads TGCGCCAGCAGCTCTCCCAGTGATGAGCAGTTCTTC.

This clonotype was detected a few times. The V and J genes are TRBV14 and TRBJ1-2; 11 bases agree with TRBD1. CDR1 is SGHDN and CDR2 is FVKESK in the germline V gene. CDR3 length equals 17 residues. V was pared by 4 bases and J by 7 bases, with 14 bases of the junction left unmatched. In DNA form, the CDR3 reads TGTGCCAGCAGCCCCCCGGAAGGGACAGGGGGGAAACGTGGCTACACCTTC. This sequence encodes CASSPPEGTGGKRGYTF.

The V and J genes are TRBV19 and TRBJ2-3; D unresolved. The CDR3 is 11 amino acids. Trimming shortened V by 4 bases and J by 6 bases, and 5 bases separated the two germline ends. The germline V gene encodes CDR1 LNHDA and CDR2 SQIVND (reference sequence). CDR3 sequence reads: CASSKGDTQYF. CDR3 sequence (DNA): TGTGCCAGTAGTAAGGGCGATACGCAGTATTTT.

This clonotype was seen a handful of times. The J gene is TRBJ2-3, the V gene TRBV29-1, with 9 positions matching TRBD2. V lost 7 bases to trimming and J lost 1 base; unmatched junction nucleotides: 6. Germline V gene sequence: CDR1 SQVTM, CDR2 ANQGSEA. The CDR3 consists of 14 residues. The CDR3 DNA sequence: TGCAGCGGCGGACGGACTAGCGGCACAGATACGCAGTATTTT. Protein sequence: CSGGRTSGTDTQYF.

This clonotype was observed at least ten times. The gene calls are TRBV30 and TRBJ1-1, with D perhaps TRBD1 (6 bases). The germline CDR1 and CDR2 sequences are GTSNPN and SVGIG (reference sequence). The CDR3 length is 13 residues. Trimming removed 0 bases at V and 11 bases at J, with 16 bases between. This CDR3 is CAWSVGDRLKAFF. The CDR3 bases are TGTGCCTGGAGTGTGGGAGACAGGTTGAAGGCTTTCTTT. The full variable domain, completed using reference TRBV30 and TRBJ1-1, is SQTIHQWPATLVQPVGSPLSLECTVEGTSNPNLYWYRQAAGRGLQLLFYSVGIGQISSEVPQNLSASRPQDRQFILSSKKLLLSDSGFYLCAWSVGDRLKAFFGQGTRLTVV.

This clonotype was counted between two and nine times. The chain uses TRBV4-3 and TRBJ2-4; 8 bases line up with TRBD2. V trimming: 0 bases; J trimming: 8 bases; junction bases outside the gene matches: 18. The CDR3 length is 19 residues. In germline, CDR1 is LGHNA, CDR2 YSLEER. CDR3 coding DNA: TGCGCCAGCAGCCAAGATCCCTTCCCAGCGGGAGCTACAAAGTACATTCAGTACTTC. Protein: CASSQDPFPAGATKYIQYF.

This chain links TRBV4-2 with TRBJ2-3, with 9 bases aligning to TRBD2. The CDR3 runs to 18 residues. Trimming cost V 0 bases and J 1 base; bases outside gene matches: 8. Germline lookup yields CDR1 LGHNA and CDR2 YNFKEQ. CDR3 nucleotides: TGTGCCAGCAGCCAAGAACGGACTAGCGAACGGGGCACAGATACGCAGTATTTT. Residues: CASSQERTSERGTDTQYF.